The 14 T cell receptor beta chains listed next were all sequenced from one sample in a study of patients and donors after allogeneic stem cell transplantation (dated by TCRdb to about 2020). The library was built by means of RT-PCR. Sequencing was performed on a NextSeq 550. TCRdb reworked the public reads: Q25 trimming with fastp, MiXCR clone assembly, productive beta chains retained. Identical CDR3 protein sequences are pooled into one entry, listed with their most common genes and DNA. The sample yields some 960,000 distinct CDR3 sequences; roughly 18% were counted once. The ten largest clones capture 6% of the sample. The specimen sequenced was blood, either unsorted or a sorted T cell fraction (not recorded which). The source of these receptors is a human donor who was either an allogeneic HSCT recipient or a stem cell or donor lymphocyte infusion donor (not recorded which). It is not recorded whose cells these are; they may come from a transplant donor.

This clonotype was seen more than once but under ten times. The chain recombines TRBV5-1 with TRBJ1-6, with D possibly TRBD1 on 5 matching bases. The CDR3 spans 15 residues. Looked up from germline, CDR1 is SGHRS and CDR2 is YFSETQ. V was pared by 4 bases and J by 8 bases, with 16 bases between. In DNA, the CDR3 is TGCGCCAGCAGCAAATCGGGACGGGGAGATTCACCCCTCCACTTT. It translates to CASSKSGRGDSPLHF.

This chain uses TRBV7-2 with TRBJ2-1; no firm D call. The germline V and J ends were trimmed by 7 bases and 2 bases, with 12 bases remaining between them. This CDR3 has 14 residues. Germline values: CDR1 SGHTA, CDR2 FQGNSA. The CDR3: CASTSGQTYNEQFF. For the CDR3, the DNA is TGTGCCAGCACCAGTGGGCAGACCTACAATGAGCAGTTCTTC.

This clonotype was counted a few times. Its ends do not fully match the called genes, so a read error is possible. CDR3 DNA sequence: TGTGCCAGCACCCAAACCCCGACCCAGAGCACAGATACGCAGTATTTT. Protein product: CASTQTPTQSTDTQYF. This chain joins TRBV3-1 and TRBJ2-3; D ambiguous. The germline gives CDR1 LGHDT, CDR2 YNNKEL (reference sequence). The length of the CDR3 is 16 residues.

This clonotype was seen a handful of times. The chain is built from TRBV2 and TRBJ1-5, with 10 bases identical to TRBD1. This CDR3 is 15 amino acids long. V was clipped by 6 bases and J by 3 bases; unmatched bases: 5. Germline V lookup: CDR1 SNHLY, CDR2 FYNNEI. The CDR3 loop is CASRQDRGYNQPQHF. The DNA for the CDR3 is TGTGCCAGCAGGCAGGACAGGGGGTACAATCAGCCCCAGCATTTT.

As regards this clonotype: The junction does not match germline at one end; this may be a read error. CDR3 DNA sequence: TGTGCTAGCAGCTTAATTAAGGGACCGGAGACCCAGTACTTC. Translated: CASSLIKGPETQYF. The chain carries TRBV7-7 and TRBJ2-5, with D perhaps TRBD1 or TRBD2 (5 bases each). The CDR3 extends over 14 amino acids. Per the germline V gene, CDR1 is SSHAT and CDR2 is FNYEAQ (reference sequence).

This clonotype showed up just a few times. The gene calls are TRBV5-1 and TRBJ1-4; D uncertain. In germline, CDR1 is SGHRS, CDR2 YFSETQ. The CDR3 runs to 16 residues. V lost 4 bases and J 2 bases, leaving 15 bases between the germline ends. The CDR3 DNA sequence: TGCGCCAGCAGCCCTATCCCCGGGCCCACTAATGAAAAACTGTTTTTT. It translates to CASSPIPGPTNEKLFF.

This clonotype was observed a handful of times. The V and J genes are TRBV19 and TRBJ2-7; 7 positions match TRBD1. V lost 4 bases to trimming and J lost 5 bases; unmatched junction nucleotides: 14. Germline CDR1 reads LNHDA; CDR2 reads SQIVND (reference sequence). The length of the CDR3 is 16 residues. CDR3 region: CASSTRQGLGVDEQYF. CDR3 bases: TGTGCCAGTAGTACCCGACAGGGCCTCGGGGTGGACGAGCAGTACTTC.

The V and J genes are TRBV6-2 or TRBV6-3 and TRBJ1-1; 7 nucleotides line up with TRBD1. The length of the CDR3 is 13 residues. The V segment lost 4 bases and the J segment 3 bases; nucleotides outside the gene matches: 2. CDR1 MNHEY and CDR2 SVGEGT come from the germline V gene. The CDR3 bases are TGTGCCAGCAGTTGGCAGGGGGACACTGAAGCTTTCTTT. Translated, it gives CASSWQGDTEAFF.

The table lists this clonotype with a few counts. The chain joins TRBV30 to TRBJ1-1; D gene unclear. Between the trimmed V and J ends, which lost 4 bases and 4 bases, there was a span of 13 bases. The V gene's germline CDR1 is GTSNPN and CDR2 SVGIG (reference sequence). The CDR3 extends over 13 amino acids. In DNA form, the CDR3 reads TGTGCCTGGACTCGAGGGTATGGCACTGAAGCTTTCTTT. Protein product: CAWTRGYGTEAFF.

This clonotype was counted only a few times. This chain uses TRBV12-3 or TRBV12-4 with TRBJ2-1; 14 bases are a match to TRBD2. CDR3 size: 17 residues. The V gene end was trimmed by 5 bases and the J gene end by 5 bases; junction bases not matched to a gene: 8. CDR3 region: CASSQGTSGRRNNEQFF. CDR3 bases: TGTGCCAGCAGTCAAGGGACTAGCGGGAGAAGAAACAATGAGCAGTTCTTC.

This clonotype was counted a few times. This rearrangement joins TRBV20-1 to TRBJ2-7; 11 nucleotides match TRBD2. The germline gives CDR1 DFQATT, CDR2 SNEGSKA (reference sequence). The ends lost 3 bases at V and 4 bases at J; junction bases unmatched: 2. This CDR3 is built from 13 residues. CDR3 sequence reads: CSASVAGGYEQYF. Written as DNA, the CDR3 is TGCAGTGCTAGCGTAGCGGGAGGGTACGAGCAGTACTTC.

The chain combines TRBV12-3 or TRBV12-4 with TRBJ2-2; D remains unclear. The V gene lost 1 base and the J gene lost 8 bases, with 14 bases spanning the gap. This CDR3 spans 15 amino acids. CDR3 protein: CASSLVANGRGELFF. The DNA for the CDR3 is TGTGCCAGCAGTTTAGTGGCTAATGGAAGAGGGGAGCTGTTTTTT.

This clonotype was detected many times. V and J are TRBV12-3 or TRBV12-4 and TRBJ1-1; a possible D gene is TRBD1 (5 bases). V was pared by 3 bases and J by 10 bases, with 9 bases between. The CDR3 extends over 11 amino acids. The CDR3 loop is CASSLGRRAFF. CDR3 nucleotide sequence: TGTGCCAGCAGTTTGGGGCGGAGAGCTTTCTTT.

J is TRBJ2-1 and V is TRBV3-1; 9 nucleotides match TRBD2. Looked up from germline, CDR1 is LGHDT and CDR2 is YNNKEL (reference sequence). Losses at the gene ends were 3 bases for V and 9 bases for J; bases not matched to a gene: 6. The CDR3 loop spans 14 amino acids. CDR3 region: CASSQGGGAGEQFF. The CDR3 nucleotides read TGTGCCAGCAGCCAGGGCGGGGGGGCCGGTGAGCAGTTCTTC.